The 32 T cell receptor beta chains below were found in one sample sequenced in a study of OX40 agonist ivuxolimab in advanced cancers. Using immunoSEQ multiplex PCR, the repertoire was profiled, and TCRdb retains in-frame clones only, with some absent. Of 75,000 to 100,000 clones listed, approximately 90% were seen once; the top ten hold 0.81%. The source was CD4+ or CD8+ T cells sorted from blood, collected in a trial of the OX40 agonist ivuxolimab. The origin of the receptors is an adult with an advanced solid tumor such as melanoma, head and neck, liver or kidney cancer.

The chain links TRBV19 to TRBJ1-3; a possible D gene is TRBD1 (5 bases). CDR1 and CDR2 (germline): LNHDA, SQIVND (reference sequence). The CDR3 has 15 amino acids. Trimming shortened V by 3 bases and J by 2 bases, and 11 bases separated the two germline ends. This CDR3 reads CASSMEGITGNTIYF. CDR3 bases: TGTGCCAGTAGTATGGAGGGGATCACTGGAAACACCATATATTTT.

In this sample, this clone turned up once. The chain has TRBV10-1 and TRBJ2-1; D is undetermined. Trimming left V 2 bases short and J 8 bases short, with 4 bases between. The germline V gene encodes CDR1 WNHNN and CDR2 SYGVQD (reference sequence). The CDR3 covers 11 residues. Here the CDR3 reads CASSESDEQFF. CDR3 sequence (DNA): TGCGCCAGCAGTGAGAGTGATGAGCAGTTCTTC.

This chain joins TRBV27 and TRBJ2-4; 11 bases are a match to TRBD1. J lost 1 base, V lost 5 bases, and 7 bases had no gene match. Germline V gives CDR1 MNHEY, CDR2 SMNVEV (reference sequence). The CDR3 is 17 amino acids. The DNA of the CDR3 is TGTGCCAGCAGTGGAGGCCGGGACAGGGGGGCCAAAAACATTCAGTACTTC. Amino acids: CASSGGRDRGAKNIQYF.

This clone turned up a few times. V is TRBV5-1 and J is TRBJ1-1; D ambiguous. V dropped 0 bases and J dropped 3 bases, with 6 bases sitting between them. Germline V lookup: CDR1 SGHRS, CDR2 YFSETQ. This CDR3 contains 13 residues. The CDR3 DNA follows: TGCGCCAGCAGCTTGGCCGGGGACACTGAAGCTTTCTTT. Translating gives CASSLAGDTEAFF.

This chain joins TRBV19 and TRBJ2-2; 8 bases line up with TRBD1. CDR3 length: 15 residues. The ends lost 4 bases at V and 6 bases at J; junction bases unmatched: 7. From germline, CDR1 is LNHDA and CDR2 SQIVND (reference sequence). CDR3 DNA: TGTGCCAGTAGTACGCGGACAGGGTCGGCCGGGGAGCTGTTTTTT. Translating gives CASSTRTGSAGELFF.

The gene calls are TRBV5-4 and TRBJ2-7; 10 bases match TRBD2. Looked up from germline, CDR1 is SGHNT and CDR2 is YYREEE (reference sequence). V dropped 4 bases and J dropped 3; count of bases not matched to a gene: 13. This CDR3 has 17 amino acids. The CDR3 DNA reads TGTGCCAGCAGCAAAGGCGGGGCTAGCGGGAGCTTCTACGAGCAGTACTTC. This encodes CASSKGGASGSFYEQYF.

The chain uses TRBV7-3 and TRBJ1-1; D is perhaps TRBD1 (6 bases). There are 14 residues in the CDR3. V lost 2 bases and J 3 bases, leaving 10 bases between the germline ends. Per the germline V gene, CDR1 is SGHTA and CDR2 is FQGTGA. The CDR3 is CASSLGGRDTEAFF. In DNA form, the CDR3 reads TGTGCCAGCAGCTTAGGGGGCAGGGACACTGAAGCTTTCTTT.

The chain recombines TRBV6-5 with TRBJ2-7, with D possibly being TRBD1 or TRBD2 (5 bases each). Germline V gives CDR1 MNHEY, CDR2 SVGAGI. This CDR3 contains 14 residues. Trimming took off 0 bases at V and 2 bases at J, with 8 bases between the two ends. This CDR3 is CASSYSLGAYEQYF. The DNA of the CDR3 is TGTGCCAGCAGTTACTCGCTGGGGGCCTACGAGCAGTACTTC.

The V gene is TRBV30, the J gene TRBJ1-2; D call uncertain. Germline V gene sequence: CDR1 GTSNPN, CDR2 SVGIG (reference sequence). Deletions cut 1 base from V and 2 bases from J, with 8 bases between. This CDR3 region has 13 residues. CDR3 in DNA: TGTGCCTGGAGTGCTAGTATCAACTATGGCTACACCTTC. Translated, it gives CAWSASINYGYTF.

This clone was observed a few times. The J gene is TRBJ1-2, the V gene TRBV2; D is unresolved. This CDR3 region has 14 residues. In germline, CDR1 is SNHLY, CDR2 FYNNEI. The V gene lost 7 bases and the J gene lost 1 base, with 13 bases spanning the gap. The DNA of the CDR3 is TGTGCCAGCAAAAGAGAGACTGATAACTATGGCTACACCTTC. It is translated as CASKRETDNYGYTF.

This chain uses TRBV7-3 with TRBJ1-2, with TRBD1 matching 7 bases. This CDR3 has 16 residues. Germline trimming cut 5 bases from V and 0 bases from J; bases unmatched to any gene: 9. Looked up from germline, CDR1 is SGHTA and CDR2 is FQGTGA. The CDR3 DNA follows: TGTGCCAGCAGCGAGGGGACAGCTGTTTCTAACTATGGCTACACCTTC. Its protein product is CASSEGTAVSNYGYTF.

The chain uses TRBV30 and TRBJ2-7; D might be TRBD1 or TRBD2, each matching 6 bases. CDR1 GTSNPN and CDR2 SVGIG come from the germline V gene (reference sequence). This CDR3 comprises 12 residues. V lost 5 bases and J 6 bases, leaving 14 bases between the germline ends. CDR3 protein: CAWDPGATEQYF. CDR3 DNA: TGTGCCTGGGACCCGGGGGCTACCGAGCAGTACTTC.

The chain carries TRBV19 and TRBJ1-1, with 9 bases lining up with TRBD1. The CDR3 is made up of 16 amino acids. Germline lookup yields CDR1 LNHDA and CDR2 SQIVND (reference sequence). The V gene end was trimmed by 7 bases and the J gene end by 4 bases; junction bases not matched to a gene: 13. The CDR3 is CASKVPGQGRRTEAFF. In DNA, the CDR3 is TGTGCCAGTAAAGTCCCGGGACAGGGCCGGCGCACTGAAGCTTTCTTT.

The chain recombines TRBV7-2 with TRBJ2-7, with D tentatively TRBD2 (6 bases). The CDR3 extends over 15 amino acids. V was trimmed by 5 bases and J by 2 bases, leaving 16 bases between them. CDR1 is SGHTA, CDR2 FQGNSA, per germline. DNA for the CDR3: TGTGCCAGCAGCCAACAAACGGGCGGGACCTACGAGCAGTACTTC. Its protein is CASSQQTGGTYEQYF.

V and J are TRBV7-9 and TRBJ1-1; D gene ambiguous. Germline CDR1 reads SEHNR; CDR2 reads FQNEAQ (reference sequence). Trimming removed 1 base at V and 8 bases at J, with 8 bases between. The CDR3 contains 12 residues. CDR3 region: CASSLGDREAFF. The DNA for the CDR3 is TGTGCCAGCAGCTTAGGAGACCGAGAAGCTTTCTTT. Based on the CDR3 plus reference TRBV7-9 and TRBJ1-1, the full variable domain is DTGVSQNPRHKITKRGQNVTFRCDPISEHNRLYWYRQTLGQGPEFLTYFQNEAQLEKSRLLSDRFSAERPKGSFSTLEIQRTEQGDSAMYLCASSLGDREAFFGQGTRLTVV.

The table lists this clone with a count of one. The chain uses TRBV11-3 and TRBJ2-1, with D possibly TRBD1 on 5 matching bases. The germline V gene encodes CDR1 SGHNT and CDR2 YENEEA. This CDR3 spans 18 amino acids. Deletions cut 0 bases from V and 2 bases from J, with 17 bases between. CDR3 amino acids: CASSLDRWGQAAYNEQFF. For the CDR3, the DNA is TGTGCCAGCAGCTTAGATAGGTGGGGCCAGGCCGCCTACAATGAGCAGTTCTTC.

V usage is TRBV7-2 and J usage is TRBJ2-7, with 9 bases aligning to TRBD2. The trim removed 4 bases at V and 2 bases at J, leaving 6 bases unmatched. The CDR3 runs 15 residues. The V gene's germline CDR1 is SGHTA and CDR2 FQGNSA. CDR3 amino acids: CASSSGLAYTYEQYF. The CDR3, as DNA: TGTGCCAGCAGCTCAGGACTAGCGTATACCTACGAGCAGTACTTC.

The gene calls are TRBV5-6 and TRBJ2-7; 7 bases agree with TRBD2. The V and J ends lost 1 base and 1 base, in that order; junction bases with no gene match: 5. CDR1 SGHDT and CDR2 YYEEEE come from the germline V gene. The length of the CDR3 is 15 residues. This CDR3 is CASSLTSGASYEQYF. In DNA, the CDR3 is TGTGCCAGCAGCTTGACCAGCGGGGCATCCTACGAGCAGTACTTC.

J is TRBJ2-7 and V is TRBV5-6; D unresolved. Trimming took 1 base from V and 3 from J, leaving 8 bases between them. The CDR3 runs 13 residues. Germline loops: CDR1 SGHDT, CDR2 YYEEEE. The CDR3 here is CASSLNLLYEQYF. CDR3 bases: TGTGCCAGCAGCTTGAACCTCCTCTACGAGCAGTACTTC.

This clone was seen only a few times. V usage is TRBV19 and J usage is TRBJ1-2, with D unclear. In germline, CDR1 is LNHDA, CDR2 SQIVND (reference sequence). V lost 7 bases to trimming and J lost 3 bases, with 12 bases between them. The CDR3 is 13 amino acids. DNA for the CDR3: TGTGCCAGTATGCCCGCGGGAGACTATGGCTACACCTTC. Its translation is CASMPAGDYGYTF.

This chain joins TRBV10-2 and TRBJ1-5, with D unclear. Germline lookup yields CDR1 WSHSY and CDR2 SAAADI. V shed 4 bases and J shed 1 base, with 5 bases lying between them. The CDR3 has 13 amino acids. The CDR3 loop is CASSGRSNQPQHF. CDR3 DNA: TGCGCCAGCAGTGGACGGAGCAATCAGCCCCAGCATTTT.

This CDR3 reads CATSRERGYEQYF. The CDR3 DNA reads as TGTGCCACCAGCAGAGAAAGGGGGTACGAGCAGTACTTC. The chain employs TRBV15 and TRBJ2-7, with D possibly TRBD1 on 6 matching bases. V shed 0 bases and J shed 4 bases, with 7 bases lying between them. CDR1 LNHNV and CDR2 YYDKDF come from the germline V gene (reference sequence). The CDR3 length is 13 residues.

The genes are TRBV5-1 and TRBJ2-7; D ambiguous. Germline loops: CDR1 SGHRS, CDR2 YFSETQ. The CDR3 length is 13 residues. Trimming took off 1 base at V and 3 bases at J, with 8 bases between the two ends. CDR3 nucleotides: TGCGCCAGCAGCTTGCCGGGTGGCTACGAGCAGTACTTC. As protein: CASSLPGGYEQYF.

This chain links TRBV7-3 with TRBJ2-3; D remains ambiguous. Trimming took off 5 bases at V and 0 bases at J, with 6 bases between the two ends. The V gene's germline CDR1 is SGHTA and CDR2 FQGTGA. This CDR3 region has 13 residues. DNA for the CDR3: TGTGCCAGCAGCGCCCCTAGCACAGATACGCAGTATTTT. As protein: CASSAPSTDTQYF.

V is TRBV11-2 and J is TRBJ2-5; TRBD2 aligns across 7 bases. The CDR3 length is 15 residues. The germline V gene encodes CDR1 SGHAT and CDR2 FQNNGV. Trimming cost V 3 bases and J 4 bases; bases outside gene matches: 8. CDR3 sequence reads: CASSFTAGAGETQYF. The CDR3 region has the DNA TGTGCCAGCAGCTTTACCGCGGGAGCGGGAGAGACCCAGTACTTC.

A remark on this clone: This CDR3 is also generated by other DNA sequences in the sample. This chain connects TRBV18 to TRBJ1-2; the D is unclear. With 3 bases removed from V and 1 base from J, the gap between germline ends came to 12 bases. The germline V gene encodes CDR1 KGHSH and CDR2 LQKENI. This CDR3 contains 15 residues. The CDR3 DNA reads TGTGCCAGCTCACCCTCTGGCGGGCTTAACTATGGCTACACCTTC. Amino acids: CASSPSGGLNYGYTF.

The rearrangement uses TRBV25-1 and TRBJ1-2, with a possible D match to TRBD1 (5 bases). The V end was cut by 3 bases, the J end by 3 bases, with 14 bases between. This CDR3 is 15 amino acids long. The V gene's germline CDR1 is MGHDK and CDR2 SYGVNS. CDR3 sequence (DNA): TGTGCCAGCAGTGACCCCCAGGGAGGCCACTATGGCTACACCTTC. It codes for CASSDPQGGHYGYTF.

This clone was observed a single time. The chain combines TRBV27 with TRBJ2-1; 13 nucleotides line up with TRBD2. Trimming took 3 bases from V and 0 from J; bases not matched to a gene: 2. CDR1 and CDR2 from the germline V gene are MNHEY and SMNVEV (reference sequence). The CDR3 consists of 17 residues. The CDR3: CASSLWTSGSSYNEQFF. Written as DNA, the CDR3 is TGTGCCAGCAGTTTGTGGACTAGCGGGAGCTCCTACAATGAGCAGTTCTTC.

The chain joins TRBV6-5 to TRBJ2-7; D may correspond to TRBD1 or TRBD2 (5 bases each). Trimming shortened V by 6 bases and J by 3 bases, and 18 bases separated the two germline ends. The CDR3 has 15 residues. Germline assignment: CDR1 MNHEY and CDR2 SVGAGI. CDR3 in amino acids: CASSQNRDPLYEQYF. Written as DNA, the CDR3 is TGTGCCAGCAGCCAAAACCGGGACCCTCTCTACGAGCAGTACTTC.

This clone was detected once. The rearrangement joins TRBV5-8 to TRBJ1-1, with D unclear. Germline-derived CDR1 and CDR2 are SGHTS and YDEGEE. This CDR3 comprises 14 residues. V was shortened by 2 bases and J by 1 base, with 9 bases between the two germline ends. The CDR3, as DNA: TGTGCCAGCAGCTTTAGTCGGGAGAACACTGAAGCTTTCTTT. It translates to CASSFSRENTEAFF.

V is TRBV30 and J is TRBJ1-2; D is unresolved. The ends were cut back, 1 base at V and 5 bases at J, with 8 bases in the middle. This CDR3 region has 12 residues. Germline assignment: CDR1 GTSNPN and CDR2 SVGIG (reference sequence). The CDR3 DNA reads TGTGCCTGGAGTGATTCCAGATATGGCTACACCTTC. Translated: CAWSDSRYGYTF. Variable domain in full (rest from reference TRBV30 and TRBJ1-2): SQTIHQWPATLVQPVGSPLSLECTVEGTSNPNLYWYRQAAGRGLQLLFYSVGIGQISSEVPQNLSASRPQDRQFILSSKKLLLSDSGFYLCAWSDSRYGYTFGSGTRLTVV.

Here the CDR3 DNA reads TGTGCCAGCAGCTTAGGACAGGAGGTTTCTCGGCAGTACTTC. Encoded protein: CASSLGQEVSRQYF. The gene calls are TRBV5-6 and TRBJ2-7; TRBD1 matches at 7 bases. V lost 2 bases, J lost 9 bases, and 11 bases stayed unmatched. The CDR3 has 14 amino acids. The V gene's germline CDR1 is SGHDT and CDR2 YYEEEE.